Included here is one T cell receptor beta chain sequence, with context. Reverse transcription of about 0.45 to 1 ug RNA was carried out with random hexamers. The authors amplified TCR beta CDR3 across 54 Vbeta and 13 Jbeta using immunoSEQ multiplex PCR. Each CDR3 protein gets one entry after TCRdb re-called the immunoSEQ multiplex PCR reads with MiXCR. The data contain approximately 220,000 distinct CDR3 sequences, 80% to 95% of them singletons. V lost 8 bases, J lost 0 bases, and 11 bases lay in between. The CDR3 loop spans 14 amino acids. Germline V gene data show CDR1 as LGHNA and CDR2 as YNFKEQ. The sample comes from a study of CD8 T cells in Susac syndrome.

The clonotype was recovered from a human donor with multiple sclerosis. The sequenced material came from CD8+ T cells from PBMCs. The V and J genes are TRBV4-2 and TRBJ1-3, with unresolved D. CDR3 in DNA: TGTGCCAGCGGTCATTACCTCTCTGGAAACACCATATATTTT. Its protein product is CASGHYLSGNTIYF.